What follows is one TCR beta chain and its context. The germline CDR1 and CDR2 sequences are MNHEY and SVGAGI. Trimming cost V 6 bases and J 4 bases, with 6 bases left between them. CDR3 length: 11 amino acids. This specimen comes from a study of blood T cell repertoires in COVID-19. Study as a whole: COVID-19 samples from acute and convalescent phases originated in the United States, Italy and Spain. The cDNA or gDNA used as material had been derived from T cells, B-cell-depleted T cells, or PBMCs.

As originally analysed: Counts of nucleated cells, estimated from reference gene primer amplification, were obtained. Sequencing used immunoSEQ multiplex PCR; TCRdb keeps in-frame clones, though not all of them. V, J and clone size were drawn from that table, and D and trimming were deduced from the DNA. The repertoire holds some 210,000 clones, about nine tenths seen once, with roughly 6% in the top ten. The sequence derives from a man between 60 and 70 years old who had recovered from COVID-19. The sequencing sample was made of peripheral blood. The J gene is TRBJ1-2, the V gene TRBV6-5; a weak D match, TRBD1 (6 bases). CDR3 sequence: CASRGAYGYTF. In DNA form, the CDR3 reads TGTGCCAGCAGGGGGGCCTATGGCTACACCTTC.